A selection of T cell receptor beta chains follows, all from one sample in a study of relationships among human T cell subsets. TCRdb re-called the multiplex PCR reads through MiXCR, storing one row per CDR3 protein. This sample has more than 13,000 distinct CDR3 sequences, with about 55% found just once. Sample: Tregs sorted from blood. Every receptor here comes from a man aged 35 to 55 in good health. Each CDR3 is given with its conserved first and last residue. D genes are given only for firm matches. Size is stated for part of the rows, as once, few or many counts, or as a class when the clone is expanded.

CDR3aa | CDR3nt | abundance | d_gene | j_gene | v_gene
CASSHRDFNLLSGNTIYF | TGCGCCAGCAGCCACAGAGATTTCAACCTCCTCTCTGGAAACACCATATATTTT | few | NA | TRBJ1-3 | TRBV4-1
CGAGGPGQGVEGYTF | TGCGGTGCCGGGGGTCCGGGACAGGGTGTGGAAGGCTACACCTTC | NA | TRBD1 | TRBJ1-2 | TRBV20-1
CASSLTLQPLKAFF | TGTGCCAGCAGTCTTACCCTCCAGCCACTGAAGGCTTTCTTT | NA | NA | TRBJ1-1 | TRBV27
CASIGGGANEQFF | TGTGCCAGCATCGGCGGGGGGGCAAATGAGCAGTTCTTC | NA | TRBD2 | TRBJ2-1 | TRBV28
CASSEGPREGTEAFF | TGTGCCAGCAGTGAAGGACCGAGGGAGGGGACTGAAGCTTTCTTT | NA | NA | TRBJ1-1 | TRBV2
CASSLMGGGTEAFF | TGTGCCAGCAGTTTGATGGGGGGCGGGACTGAAGCTTTCTTT | NA | NA | TRBJ1-1 | TRBV12-3/TRBV12-4
CASSTTSGSIYEQYF | TGTGCCAGCAGCACGACTAGCGGGAGTATATACGAGCAGTACTTC | NA | TRBD2 | TRBJ2-7 | TRBV5-4
CASSPGTGSAYEQYF | TGTGCCAGCAGCCCTGGGACAGGGAGCGCCTACGAGCAGTACTTC | NA | TRBD1 | TRBJ2-7 | TRBV7-9
CASSLGVEQYF | TGTGCCAGCAGTTTAGGGGTCGAGCAGTACTTC | NA | NA | TRBJ2-7 | TRBV12-3/TRBV12-4
CASSRLGSGYGYTF | TGTGCCAGCAGCCGACTGGGGAGTGGCTATGGCTACACCTTC | once | NA | TRBJ1-2 | TRBV5-5
CAVGGLGGYTF | TGTGCCGTAGGGGGCTTAGGAGGCTACACCTTC | large | TRBD1 | TRBJ1-2 | TRBV28
CASSGLGRFYEQYF | TGTGCCAGCAGTGGTTTAGGCAGATTCTACGAGCAGTACTTC | NA | NA | TRBJ2-7 | TRBV2
CASAAGTVNTGELFF | TGTGCCAGCGCGGCCGGGACAGTCAACACCGGGGAGCTGTTTTTT | NA | TRBD1 | TRBJ2-2 | TRBV5-6
CSAAGDTQYF | TGCAGTGCCGCGGGAGATACGCAGTATTTT | NA | NA | TRBJ2-3 | TRBV20-1
CSVRTVPNEQFF | TGCAGCGTCAGAACAGTCCCCAATGAGCAGTTCTTC | NA | NA | TRBJ2-1 | TRBV29-1
CTSSQPGDRSSYEQYF | TGCACCAGCAGCCAACCTGGGGACAGGAGCTCCTACGAGCAGTACTTC | few | NA | TRBJ2-7 | TRBV1
CASSLGGTEGYEQYF | TGTGCCAGCAGTTTAGGAGGGACAGAGGGCTACGAGCAGTACTTC | NA | NA | TRBJ2-7 | TRBV28
CASSLSAMGYGYTF | TGTGCCAGCAGTTTGAGTGCTATGGGCTATGGCTACACCTTC | NA | NA | TRBJ1-2 | TRBV12-3/TRBV12-4
CASSLQNLNTEAFF | TGTGCCAGCAGCTTACAGAACCTGAACACTGAAGCTTTCTTT | few | NA | TRBJ1-1 | TRBV7-9
CASSLARSSDTQYF | TGTGCCAGCAGCTTAGCTCGCAGCTCAGATACGCAGTATTTT | NA | NA | TRBJ2-3 | TRBV11-2
CATSRAPRAANTEAFF | TGTGCCACCAGCAGAGCCCCAAGGGCAGCGAACACTGAAGCTTTCTTT | NA | NA | TRBJ1-1 | TRBV15
CASSPSPGQGWMNTEAFF | TGTGCCAGCAGCCCTTCCCCGGGACAGGGATGGATGAACACTGAAGCTTTCTTT | NA | TRBD1 | TRBJ1-1 | TRBV25-1
CASSQFSSGEYTYNEQFF | TGCGCCAGCAGCCAATTTTCTAGCGGGGAGTACACCTACAATGAGCAGTTCTTC | NA | TRBD2 | TRBJ2-1 | TRBV4-1
CASRSEVETQYF | TGTGCCAGTAGAAGCGAAGTAGAGACCCAGTACTTC | NA | NA | TRBJ2-5 | TRBV19
CASSGAGEAFF | TGTGCCAGCAGCGGGGCAGGAGAAGCTTTCTTT | NA | NA | TRBJ1-1 | TRBV2
CSASLAGENNEQFF | TGCAGTGCTTCACTAGCGGGGGAGAACAATGAGCAGTTCTTC | few | TRBD2 | TRBJ2-1 | TRBV20-1
CASSRTGSVADTQYF | TGCGCCAGCAGCCGAACAGGGTCCGTCGCAGATACGCAGTATTTT | NA | NA | TRBJ2-3 | TRBV4-1
CASSPGTGNEQYF | TGTGCCAGCTCACCTGGGACAGGTAACGAGCAGTACTTC | NA | TRBD1 | TRBJ2-7 | TRBV18
CAWSVSGRATTEAFF | TGTGCCTGGAGTGTTAGTGGCAGGGCTACCACTGAAGCTTTCTTT | few | NA | TRBJ1-1 | TRBV30
CASSFGDSKGTEAFF | TGTGCCAGCAGCTTTGGGGACAGTAAGGGCACTGAAGCTTTCTTT | NA | TRBD1 | TRBJ1-1 | TRBV7-9